These T cell receptor beta chains were read from a single sample in a study of T cell clonotyping in hematopoietic cell transplantation. This table comes from immunoSEQ multiplex PCR, and its TCRdb copy is limited to in-frame clones, with some not included. The sample shows approximately 39,000 clones, roughly 95% of them seen only once. Source: peripheral blood mononuclear cells, taken before stem cell transplant. The receptors shown here come from a man in his forties with chronic myeloid leukemia. Some clones in this sample may be carry-over from other donors' samples. Each CDR3 is given with its conserved first and last residue. Fields, in order: clone size, J gene, D gene, V gene, CDR3 DNA, CDR3 protein. A D gene is named only where the DNA matches it firmly. Size tells how often a clone was seen (once, few, many) or the class of an expanded clone, and some rows leave it out.

NA	TRBJ2-6	NA	TRBV4-3	TGCGCCAGCAGCCAAACCGACAACGTCCTGACTTTC	CASSQTDNVLTF
NA	TRBJ2-6	NA	TRBV30	TGTGCCTGGACCATGCCCTCGCGGGCCAACGTCCTGACTTTC	CAWTMPSRANVLTF
NA	TRBJ2-3	TRBD2	TRBV5-4	TGTGCCAGCAGCTTCCCTAGCGGGGACCCAGATACGCAGTATTTT	CASSFPSGDPDTQYF
once	TRBJ1-5	NA	TRBV4-1	TGCGCCAGCAGCCAAGTGGGACTTCGAAATCAGCCCCAGCATTTT	CASSQVGLRNQPQHF
once	TRBJ2-7	NA	TRBV6-5	TGTGCCAGCAGCGATAGACAGAACCGCTACGAGCAGTACTTC	CASSDRQNRYEQYF
NA	TRBJ2-7	NA	TRBV28	TGTGCCAGCAGTTTACAGTTGTACAGTTACATCGAGCAGTACTTC	CASSLQLYSYIEQYF
NA	TRBJ1-2	TRBD1	TRBV18	TGTGCCAGCTCATCCGGACAGGGGGGCTATGGCTACACCTTC	CASSSGQGGYGYTF
NA	TRBJ1-6	NA	TRBV6-1	TGTGCCAGCAGTGCAGGGAGTTCACCCCTCCACTTT	CASSAGSSPLHF
once	TRBJ2-3	TRBD1	TRBV7-9	TGTGCCAGCAGCTCGACAGGGACAGATACGCAGTATTTT	CASSSTGTDTQYF
NA	TRBJ2-3	NA	TRBV29-1	TGCAGCTCTGGGGGTCGGACAGATACGCAGTATTTT	CSSGGRTDTQYF
NA	TRBJ1-3	TRBD1	TRBV5-1	TGCGCCAGCAGCCCCGGGACAGGCTCATTGGGGGCTGGAAACACCATATATTTT	CASSPGTGSLGAGNTIYF
NA	TRBJ2-5	NA	TRBV29-1	TGCAGCGTCGCCTTCTACTGGCAAGAGACCCAGTACTTC	CSVAFYWQETQYF
NA	TRBJ2-5	NA	TRBV6-1	TGTGCCAGCAGTAGACCGTCATCCAGGAAAGAGACCCAGTACTTC	CASSRPSSRKETQYF
NA	TRBJ1-1	NA	TRBV7-9	TGTGCCAGCAGCCAGGACGGCGACACTGAAGCTTTCTTT	CASSQDGDTEAFF
once	TRBJ2-6	TRBD2	TRBV2	TGTGCCAGCCGACGGGGGGCTGGGGCCAACGTCCTGACTTTC	CASRRGAGANVLTF
few	TRBJ1-4	NA	TRBV5-1	TGCGCCAGCAGGAGAACGGGTACCTCAACTAATGAAAAACTGTTTTTT	CASRRTGTSTNEKLFF
NA	TRBJ1-6	TRBD1	TRBV6-5	TGTGCCAGCAGTTACTCGACAGGGGGTGGGTCACCCCTCCACTTT	CASSYSTGGGSPLHF
NA	TRBJ1-6	NA	TRBV14	TGTGCCAGCAGCCAAGACCGTAAATCCCTCCACTTT	CASSQDRKSLHF
NA	TRBJ2-2	NA	TRBV7-6	TGTGCCAGCAGCTCCCTAGGTTCTTCGTATCTTGGCACCGGGGAGCTGTTTTTT	CASSSLGSSYLGTGELFF
NA	TRBJ1-5	TRBD1	TRBV5-1	TGCGCCAGCAGCCCGAACCCGGGACAGGGGAGTAATCAGCCCCAGCATTTT	CASSPNPGQGSNQPQHF
NA	TRBJ1-5	NA	TRBV7-9	TGTGCCAGCAGCTTAGCTGGGGATCAGCCCCAGCATTTT	CASSLAGDQPQHF
NA	TRBJ1-2	NA	TRBV28	TGTGCCAGCAGTTTTGGAGGGAATGGCTACACCTTC	CASSFGGNGYTF
NA	TRBJ1-2	NA	TRBV5-1	TGCGCCAGCACCCCGGACGGGTACTATGGCTACACCTTC	CASTPDGYYGYTF
NA	TRBJ2-2	TRBD1	TRBV9	TGTGCCAGCAGCGCCGGACAGGGTAGCGGGGAGCTGTTTTTT	CASSAGQGSGELFF
few	TRBJ2-1	TRBD1	TRBV28	TGTGCCAGCTCCAAGCCGACAGGGGCTAATGAGCAGTTCTTC	CASSKPTGANEQFF
NA	TRBJ1-5	NA	TRBV30	TGTGCCTGGAGTGCCCGGGGGGATCAGCCCCAGCATTTT	CAWSARGDQPQHF
NA	TRBJ2-6	NA	TRBV11-2	TGTGCCAGCACCGCCCTACAGGGTCTCTCTGGGGCCAACGTCCTGACTTTC	CASTALQGLSGANVLTF